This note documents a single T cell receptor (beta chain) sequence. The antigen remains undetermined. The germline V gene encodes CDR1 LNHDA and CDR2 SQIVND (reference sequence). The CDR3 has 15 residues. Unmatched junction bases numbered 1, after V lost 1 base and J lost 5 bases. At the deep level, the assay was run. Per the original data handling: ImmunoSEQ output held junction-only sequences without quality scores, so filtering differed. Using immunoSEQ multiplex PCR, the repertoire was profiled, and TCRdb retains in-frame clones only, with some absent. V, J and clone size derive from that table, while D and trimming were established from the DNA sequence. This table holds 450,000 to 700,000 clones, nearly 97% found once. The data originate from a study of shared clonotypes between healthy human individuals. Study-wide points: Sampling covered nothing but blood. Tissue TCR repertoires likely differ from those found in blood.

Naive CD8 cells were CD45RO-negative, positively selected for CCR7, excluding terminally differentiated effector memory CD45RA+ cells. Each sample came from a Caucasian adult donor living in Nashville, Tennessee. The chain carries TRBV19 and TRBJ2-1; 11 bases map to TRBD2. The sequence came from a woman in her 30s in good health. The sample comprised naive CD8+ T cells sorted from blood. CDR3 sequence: CASSIGTSGHNEQFF. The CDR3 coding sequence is TGTGCCAGTAGTATAGGGACTAGCGGGCACAATGAGCAGTTCTTC.